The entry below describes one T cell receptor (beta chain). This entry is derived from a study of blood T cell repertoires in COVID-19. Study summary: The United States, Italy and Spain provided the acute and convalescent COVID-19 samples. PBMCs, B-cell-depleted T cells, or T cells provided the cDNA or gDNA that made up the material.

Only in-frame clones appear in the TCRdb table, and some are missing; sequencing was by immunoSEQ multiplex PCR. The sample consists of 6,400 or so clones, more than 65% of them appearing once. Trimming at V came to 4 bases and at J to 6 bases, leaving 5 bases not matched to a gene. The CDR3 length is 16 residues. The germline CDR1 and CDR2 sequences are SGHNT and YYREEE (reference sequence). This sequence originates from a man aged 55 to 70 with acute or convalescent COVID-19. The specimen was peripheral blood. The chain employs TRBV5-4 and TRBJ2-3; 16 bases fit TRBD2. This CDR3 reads CASSQGGLAGGDTQYF. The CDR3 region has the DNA TGTGCCAGCAGCCAGGGGGGACTAGCGGGAGGGGATACGCAGTATTTT.